This T cell receptor beta chain was recovered during a study of blood T cell repertoires in COVID-19. Study overall: The United States, Italy and Spain were the sources of the acute and convalescent COVID-19 samples. The cDNA or gDNA used as material had been derived from T cells, B-cell-depleted T cells, or PBMCs.

Per the study methods: The authors estimated nucleated cell counts from reference gene primer amplification. TCRdb's copy holds only in-frame clones and misses some; the assay was immunoSEQ multiplex PCR. Clone size and V and J calls were adopted from that table, with D and trimming inferred from the DNA. The sample consists of 75,000 to 95,000 clones, around nine tenths of them appearing once. Sequenced input: peripheral blood. The TCR comes from a man in his sixties with acute or convalescent COVID-19.

The CDR3 spells CASSEFDRGYGYTF. The CDR3 DNA reads TGTGCCAGCAGCGAATTCGACAGGGGCTATGGCTACACCTTC. The chain uses TRBV6-2 or TRBV6-3 and TRBJ1-2; TRBD1 matches at 8 bases. The CDR3 has 14 residues. Losses at the gene ends were 6 bases for V and 4 bases for J; bases not matched to a gene: 7. In germline, CDR1 is MNHEY, CDR2 SVGEGT.